One sample yielded the 14 T cell receptor beta chains listed below, sequenced in a study of blood T cell repertoires in COVID-19. Only in-frame clones appear in the TCRdb table, and some are missing; sequencing was by immunoSEQ multiplex PCR. The sample contains more than 95,000 clones, approximately 88% of which appear only once. The specimen was peripheral blood. These receptors were taken from a human donor in a cohort sampled during active COVID-19.

The rearrangement uses TRBV5-1 and TRBJ1-4; possibly TRBD1 for D (5 bases). Trimming removed 3 bases at V and 8 bases at J, with 14 bases between. From germline, CDR1 is SGHRS and CDR2 YFSETQ. The CDR3 is 14 residues long. This CDR3 reads CASSWVGDTEKLFF. The CDR3 nucleotides are TGCGCCAGCAGCTGGGTAGGGGATACCGAAAAACTGTTTTTT.

The chain recombines TRBV7-2 with TRBJ2-3; D not resolved. The CDR3 is 12 residues long. The germline V gene has CDR1 SGHTA and CDR2 FQGNSA. The V and J ends lost 0 bases and 6 bases respectively, with 4 bases between them. The CDR3 is CASSLARDTQYF. The CDR3 region has the DNA TGTGCCAGCAGCTTAGCGAGGGATACGCAGTATTTT.

V and J are TRBV25-1 and TRBJ1-1; perhaps TRBD1 as D (5 bases). Germline CDR1 MGHDK, CDR2 SYGVNS. Deletions cut 6 bases from V and 5 bases from J, with 16 bases between. This CDR3 is built from 14 residues. The chain's CDR3 is CASRGAGWYTEAFF. The DNA for the CDR3 is TGTGCCAGCAGAGGGGCTGGGTGGTATACTGAAGCTTTCTTT.

V and J are TRBV4-2 and TRBJ1-1; 10 bases align to TRBD1. V was pared by 4 bases and J by 2 bases, with 7 bases of the junction left unmatched. Germline values: CDR1 LGHNA, CDR2 YNFKEQ. This CDR3 has 16 residues. DNA for the CDR3: TGTGCCAGCAGCCCAAGGACAGGGGGGGGAAACACTGAAGCTTTCTTT. It specifies CASSPRTGGGNTEAFF.

This clone is a singleton in its sample. The gene calls are TRBV4-3 and TRBJ1-1; 7 nucleotides agree with TRBD1. This CDR3 spans 15 amino acids. V was pared by 1 base and J by 6 bases, with 8 bases of the junction left unmatched. Germline V gene data show CDR1 as LGHNA and CDR2 as YSLEER. CDR3 residues: CASSQVDRDSPEAFF. CDR3 DNA sequence: TGCGCCAGCAGCCAAGTCGACAGGGACTCCCCTGAAGCTTTCTTT.

The chain recombines TRBV5-4 with TRBJ1-1, with D possibly matching TRBD1 (5 bases). V lost 2 bases, J lost 1 base, and 9 bases lay in between. Germline V gene lookup returns CDR1 SGHNT and CDR2 YYREEE (reference sequence). The CDR3 extends over 14 amino acids. Here the CDR3 reads CASSFLTANTEAFF. As DNA, the CDR3 is TGTGCCAGCAGCTTTCTGACAGCGAACACTGAAGCTTTCTTT.

The J gene is TRBJ2-6, the V gene TRBV11-3, with D possibly TRBD1 on 5 matching bases. CDR1 SGHNT and CDR2 YENEEA come from the germline V gene. V was clipped by 2 bases and J by 2 bases, with 13 bases between them. The CDR3 sequence is 17 residues long. The CDR3 loop is CASSLRVAGTGANVLTF. In DNA form, the CDR3 reads TGTGCCAGCAGCTTAAGAGTCGCAGGGACTGGGGCCAACGTCCTGACTTTC.

Turning to this clone: Within the sample, other DNA sequences also encode this same CDR3. The V and J genes are TRBV7-2 and TRBJ2-1, with 9 bases that match TRBD2. Germline assignment: CDR1 SGHTA and CDR2 FQGNSA. The CDR3 length is 14 residues. J lost 6 bases, V lost 6 bases, and 6 bases had no gene match. This CDR3 reads CASSTRGGRNEQFF. In DNA form, the CDR3 reads TGTGCCAGCAGTACGCGGGGGGGCCGCAATGAGCAGTTCTTC.

The V and J genes are TRBV5-4 and TRBJ2-5, with TRBD1 as a possible D gene (6 bases). The V end lost 5 bases, the J end lost 3 bases, and 11 bases lay between the germline ends. The germline V gene has CDR1 SGHNT and CDR2 YYREEE (reference sequence). There are 13 residues in the CDR3. In DNA form, the CDR3 reads TGTGCCAGCAGGAGGGGGTTTGAAGAGACCCAGTACTTC. This sequence encodes CASRRGFEETQYF.

The chain couples TRBV30 to TRBJ2-7, with D uncertain. Germline CDR1 GTSNPN, CDR2 SVGIG (reference sequence). Trimming cost V 5 bases and J 0 bases, with 5 bases left between them. The CDR3 sequence is 11 residues long. This CDR3 is CAWARSYEQYF. The CDR3 nucleotides read TGTGCCTGGGCCCGCTCCTACGAGCAGTACTTC.

The rearrangement links TRBV7-3 to TRBJ1-1; D perhaps matches TRBD1 (6 bases). CDR1 and CDR2 from the germline V gene are SGHTA and FQGTGA. Trimming left V 4 bases short and J 2 bases short, with 8 bases between. The CDR3 has 13 residues. CDR3 residues: CASSWDINTEAFF. CDR3 coding DNA: TGTGCCAGCAGCTGGGACATCAACACTGAAGCTTTCTTT. The variable domain in full, completed from reference TRBV7-3 and TRBJ1-1, reads GAGVSQTPSNKVTEKGKYVELRCDPISGHTALYWYRQSLGQGPEFLIYFQGTGAADDSGLPNDRFFAVRPEGSVSTLKIQRTERGDSAVYLCASSWDINTEAFFGQGTRLTVV.

V is TRBV5-1 and J is TRBJ1-1, with TRBD1 as a possible D gene (6 bases). Trimming shortened V by 0 bases and J by 1 base, and 7 bases separated the two germline ends. CDR1 and CDR2 from the germline V gene are SGHRS and YFSETQ. This CDR3 has 14 amino acids. The CDR3 nucleotides read TGCGCCAGCAGCTTGGGGGGGCAGAACACTGAAGCTTTCTTT. Protein product: CASSLGGQNTEAFF.

This clone occurred a few times. The chain recombines TRBV6-2 or TRBV6-3 with TRBJ2-2; D unclear. Trimming removed 4 bases at V and 2 bases at J, with 5 bases between. This CDR3 is 13 amino acids long. CDR1 and CDR2 (germline): MNHEY, SVGEGT. The CDR3 loop reads CASSFTNTGELFF. DNA for the CDR3: TGTGCCAGCAGTTTTACTAACACCGGGGAGCTGTTTTTT.

This clone was detected once. The chain has TRBV5-1 and TRBJ2-2; TRBD2 matches at 9 bases. CDR3 length: 17 residues. Losses at the gene ends were 4 bases for V and 6 bases for J; bases not matched to a gene: 13. Germline V gives CDR1 SGHRS, CDR2 YFSETQ. The CDR3 nucleotides are TGCGCCAGCAGCGAGGATGTGCGGGGGGGCCAGGCCGGGGAGCTGTTTTTT. It codes for CASSEDVRGGQAGELFF.